The 30 T cell receptor beta chains presented below share a single source sample, sequenced in a study of shared clonotypes between healthy human individuals. Naive CD8 populations comprised CD45RO-negative cells positively selected for CCR7, excluding terminally differentiated effector memory CD45RA+ cells. The method was immunoSEQ multiplex PCR; TCRdb's version includes in-frame clones alone and lacks a portion of them. Of some 2.1 million clones listed, 80% to 95% are singletons. Source material: naive CD8+ T cells from PBMCs. The receptor set was obtained from a man in his late teens or twenties in good health. Some clones in this sample may be carry-over from other donors' samples.

DNA for the CDR3: TGTGCCAGCAGTTACCTTAGCGGGCCCTCCTACGAGCAGTACTTC. It yields the protein CASSYLSGPSYEQYF. The rearrangement links TRBV6-5 to TRBJ2-7; 7 bases fit TRBD2. The CDR3 loop spans 15 amino acids. Per the germline V gene, CDR1 is MNHEY and CDR2 is SVGAGI. V gave up 2 bases and J gave up 0 bases; unmatched junction bases: 4.

The rearrangement joins TRBV7-3 to TRBJ2-2; weak D call: TRBD1 (5 bases). Germline V gives CDR1 SGHTA, CDR2 FQGTGA. Trimming took off 1 base at V and 1 base at J, with 10 bases between the two ends. CDR3 length: 16 amino acids. The CDR3 spells CASSLRGQGNTGELFF. As DNA, the CDR3 is TGTGCCAGCAGCTTAAGGGGTCAGGGGAACACCGGGGAGCTGTTTTTT.

The rearrangement links TRBV2 to TRBJ2-7; the match to TRBD2 covers 8 bases. The J segment lost 3 bases and the V segment lost 6 bases, leaving 7 bases of the junction unmatched. The CDR3 covers 14 residues. Germline loops: CDR1 SNHLY, CDR2 FYNNEI. The CDR3 nucleotides are TGTGCCAGCAGCGTAGCGGGGCCAATCTACGAGCAGTACTTC. Translated: CASSVAGPIYEQYF.

The chain employs TRBV9 and TRBJ1-2; D is ambiguous. The CDR3 contains 14 residues. V lost 0 bases and J lost 4, with 10 bases in between. Germline lookup yields CDR1 SGDLS and CDR2 YYNGEE. In DNA, the CDR3 is TGTGCCAGCAGCGTAGGAACAGCCCCCTATGGCTACACCTTC. Translated, it gives CASSVGTAPYGYTF.

This clone was observed a single time. This rearrangement joins TRBV15 to TRBJ2-7; D is tentatively TRBD1 or TRBD2 (5 bases each). Between the trimmed V and J ends, which lost 0 bases and 6 bases, there was a span of 9 bases. The CDR3 totals 13 residues. Germline CDR1 LNHNV, CDR2 YYDKDF (reference sequence). The CDR3 spells CATSRDRGAEQYF. The CDR3 DNA sequence: TGTGCCACCAGCAGAGATCGAGGGGCCGAGCAGTACTTC.

The J gene is TRBJ2-7, the V gene TRBV2; D not certain. V lost 9 bases, J lost 3 bases, and 9 bases lay in between. Germline values: CDR1 SNHLY, CDR2 FYNNEI. The CDR3 is 11 residues long. The CDR3 region is CASKKDYEQYF. The CDR3 DNA reads as TGTGCCAGTAAAAAGGACTACGAGCAGTACTTC.

The chain uses TRBV27 and TRBJ2-1; TRBD2 matches at 8 bases. The V segment lost 9 bases and the J segment 2 bases; nucleotides outside the gene matches: 12. This CDR3 spans 16 amino acids. Germline V lookup: CDR1 MNHEY, CDR2 SMNVEV (reference sequence). The CDR3 DNA reads as TGTGCCAGTATGACCATCGGGACTAGTGCCTACAATGAGCAGTTCTTC. It codes for CASMTIGTSAYNEQFF.

V and J are TRBV11-2 and TRBJ2-1; D unresolved. Germline CDR1 SGHAT, CDR2 FQNNGV. V dropped 2 bases and J dropped 8 bases, with 7 bases sitting between them. The CDR3 is 12 residues long. In DNA form, the CDR3 reads TGTGCCAGCAGCTTAAACCTCGATGAGCAGTTCTTC. Amino acid sequence: CASSLNLDEQFF.

J is TRBJ2-3 and V is TRBV4-1; D gene ambiguous. The CDR3 has 14 residues. Germline lookup yields CDR1 MGHRA and CDR2 YSYEKL. The germline V and J ends were trimmed by 5 bases and 5 bases, with 14 bases remaining between them. The CDR3 DNA follows: TGCGCCAGCAGCGAGGAGTCATCGCGAGATACGCAGTATTTT. Its protein product is CASSEESSRDTQYF.

The chain recombines TRBV11-2 with TRBJ2-1; D possibly corresponds to TRBD2 (6 bases). This CDR3 has 12 residues. The germline V gene has CDR1 SGHAT and CDR2 FQNNGV. V dropped 5 bases and J dropped 14 bases, with 16 bases sitting between them. DNA for the CDR3: TGTGCCAGCAGCCCGGACTATGCAGAGGAGTTCTTC. Encoded protein: CASSPDYAEEFF.

To note about this clone: Since the CDR3 does not end with the conserved phenylalanine or tryptophan, this likely comes from a read error. It is unclear where the CDR3 begins or ends on the DNA, so no DNA is shown, and the CDR3 is as TCRdb lists it. V is TRBV19 and J is TRBJ2-4; the DNA was not used to check the table's D call, TRBD1. Germline-derived CDR1 and CDR2 are LNHDA and SQIVND (reference sequence). A total of 8 residues make up the CDR3, ends included. The CDR3 spells CASRVQGR.

The chain has TRBV19 and TRBJ2-4; the match to TRBD2 covers 9 bases. The CDR3 totals 17 residues. Germline CDR1 is LNHDA and CDR2 is SQIVND (reference sequence). Unmatched junction bases numbered 8, after V lost 1 base and J lost 4 bases. DNA of the CDR3: TGTGCCAGTAGTATAGCTGGGCTAGCGGGACCAAAAAACATTCAGTACTTC. This codes for CASSIAGLAGPKNIQYF.

The chain carries TRBV9 and TRBJ2-1, with 13 nucleotides matching TRBD2. The CDR3 has 18 amino acids. J lost 1 base, V lost 4 bases, and 8 bases had no gene match. Germline V gene sequence: CDR1 SGDLS, CDR2 YYNGEE. The CDR3 coding sequence is TGTGCCAGCAGCTCGCCCGGGACTAGCGGGATTTCCTACAATGAGCAGTTCTTC. This translates into CASSSPGTSGISYNEQFF.

Note on this clone: The sample holds other DNA sequences that translate to the same CDR3. V is TRBV7-8 and J is TRBJ2-7; D ambiguous. The V end was cut by 0 bases, the J end by 6 bases, with 6 bases between. The CDR3 is made up of 12 amino acids. The germline V gene encodes CDR1 SGHVS and CDR2 FQNEAQ. In nucleotides, the CDR3 is TGTGCCAGCAGCTTAGCAGGGCGCGAGCAGTACTTC. Amino acids: CASSLAGREQYF.

The gene calls are TRBV10-3 and TRBJ2-6, with D hard to call. This CDR3 spans 17 amino acids. Germline CDR1 ENHRY, CDR2 SYGVKD. Between the trimmed V and J ends, which lost 3 bases and 0 bases, there was a span of 12 bases. The DNA for the CDR3 is TGTGCCATCAGTGATCCTGGACCTCTCTCTGGGGCCAACGTCCTGACTTTC. Translation gives CAISDPGPLSGANVLTF.

This sequence joins TRBV9 and TRBJ2-2; 10 nucleotides agree with TRBD1. Germline CDR1 is SGDLS and CDR2 is YYNGEE. With V trimmed by 3 bases and J by 4 bases, 15 bases remained unmatched. The CDR3 runs 19 residues. CDR3 sequence (DNA): TGTGCCAGCAGCGCTCTCTGGACAGGGGGTAGCAGTAGCACCGGGGAGCTGTTTTTT. The encoded protein is CASSALWTGGSSSTGELFF.

V usage is TRBV9 and J usage is TRBJ2-7; 12 bases agree with TRBD1. Germline V lookup: CDR1 SGDLS, CDR2 YYNGEE. The CDR3 totals 17 residues. Unmatched junction bases numbered 13, after V lost 3 bases and J lost 6 bases. The CDR3: CASSARPGQGASSEQYF. The CDR3 DNA reads as TGTGCCAGCAGCGCGAGACCGGGACAGGGGGCTAGTAGCGAGCAGTACTTC.

The rearrangement uses TRBV5-4 and TRBJ2-3, with D possibly being TRBD1 (6 bases). The CDR3 consists of 13 residues. The V end lost 4 bases, the J end lost 4 bases, and 10 bases lay between the germline ends. CDR1 is SGHNT, CDR2 YYREEE, per germline (reference sequence). The CDR3 DNA reads TGTGCCAGCAGCACAGGGACACCAGATACGCAGTATTTT. This sequence encodes CASSTGTPDTQYF.

This clone came up a few times. This chain connects TRBV28 to TRBJ1-1; tentative D call: TRBD1 (5 bases). Deletions cut 6 bases from V and 0 bases from J, with 11 bases between. Germline CDR1 MDHEN, CDR2 SYDVKM. The length of the CDR3 is 14 residues. This chain's CDR3 is CASRLTEMNTEAFF. As DNA, the CDR3 is TGTGCCAGCAGGTTGACAGAAATGAACACTGAAGCTTTCTTT.

The J gene is TRBJ1-2, the V gene TRBV6-5; 9 bases match TRBD1. Germline loops: CDR1 MNHEY, CDR2 SVGAGI. The CDR3 contains 15 residues. The V gene end was trimmed by 2 bases and the J gene end by 4 bases; junction bases not matched to a gene: 5. CDR3 bases: TGTGCCAGCAGTTACCTCTCGGGACAGGGCTATGGCTACACCTTC. As protein: CASSYLSGQGYGYTF.

J is TRBJ1-2 and V is TRBV29-1, with D perhaps TRBD1 (6 bases). The CDR3 loop spans 12 amino acids. The V gene's germline CDR1 is SQVTM and CDR2 ANQGSEA. The V end was cut by 4 bases, the J end by 8 bases, with 14 bases between. The CDR3 spells CSVVLQGGGYTF. CDR3 sequence (DNA): TGCAGCGTTGTGTTACAGGGAGGGGGCTACACCTTC.

The rearrangement joins TRBV5-6 to TRBJ2-5; no clear D. This CDR3 comprises 12 residues. The germline V and J ends were trimmed by 4 bases and 4 bases, with 8 bases remaining between them. Per germline, CDR1 SGHDT and CDR2 YYEEEE. The chain's CDR3 is CASSAGRETQYF. The CDR3 bases are TGTGCCAGCAGCGCTGGAAGAGAGACCCAGTACTTC.

The gene calls are TRBV5-1 and TRBJ2-5; D uncertain. The CDR3 runs 17 residues. Trimming pared 0 bases from V and 5 bases from J, leaving 20 bases between. CDR1 and CDR2 from the germline V gene are SGHRS and YFSETQ. The CDR3 nucleotides read TGCGCCAGCAGCTTGGCTTCCGGACCCACGGTCGGGGAGACCCAGTACTTC. Amino acid sequence: CASSLASGPTVGETQYF. The full variable domain, rest sourced from reference TRBV5-1 and TRBJ2-5, is KAGVTQTPRYLIKTRGQQVTLSCSPISGHRSVSWYQQTPGQGLQFLFEYFSETQRNKGNFPGRFSGRQFSNSRSEMNVSTLELGDSALYLCASSLASGPTVGETQYFGPGTRLLVL.

J is TRBJ2-1 and V is TRBV9, with 8 bases aligning to TRBD1. The V segment lost 3 bases and the J segment 7 bases; nucleotides outside the gene matches: 9. The CDR3 length is 15 residues. Germline CDR1 is SGDLS and CDR2 is YYNGEE. As DNA, the CDR3 is TGTGCCAGCAGCGCGAGACAGGGGCAAGGAAATGAGCAGTTCTTC. Residues: CASSARQGQGNEQFF.

This clone was counted only a few times. The same CDR3 arises from other DNA sequences in this sample as well. The genes are TRBV27 and TRBJ2-7; no clear D gene. CDR1 MNHEY and CDR2 SMNVEV come from the germline V gene (reference sequence). V shed 4 bases and J shed 4 bases, with 11 bases lying between them. CDR3 length equals 13 residues. This CDR3 reads CASSSTPLYEQYF. Here the CDR3 DNA reads TGTGCCAGCAGTTCGACTCCGTTATACGAGCAGTACTTC.

The V call is TRBV7-9, the J call TRBJ1-1; D is possibly TRBD1 (6 bases). The CDR3 runs 14 residues. Germline V lookup: CDR1 SEHNR, CDR2 FQNEAQ (reference sequence). Trimming removed 3 bases at V and 5 bases at J, with 13 bases between. CDR3 coding DNA: TGTGCCAGCAGCTTTGGGGGGCTGAGTACTGAAGCTTTCTTT. Its translation is CASSFGGLSTEAFF.

The V and J genes are TRBV5-1 and TRBJ2-7; 11 bases line up with TRBD2. Germline trimming cut 5 bases from V and 6 bases from J; bases unmatched to any gene: 7. The CDR3 is 14 residues long. Germline-derived CDR1 and CDR2 are SGHRS and YFSETQ. The CDR3 nucleotides are TGCGCCAGCAGATTAGCGGGAGGGCCCAGCGAGCAGTACTTC. This sequence encodes CASRLAGGPSEQYF.

The V and J genes are TRBV9 and TRBJ1-4, with 7 bases that match TRBD1. Germline CDR1 reads SGDLS; CDR2 reads YYNGEE. V shed 4 bases and J 7 bases; nucleotides not matched to a gene: 7. This CDR3 has 14 residues. The CDR3, as DNA: TGTGCCAGCAGCCCCAGCCAGGGGGGTGAAAAACTGTTTTTT. Translated: CASSPSQGGEKLFF. The full variable domain, rest sourced from reference TRBV9 and TRBJ1-4, is DSGVTQTPKHLITATGQRVTLRCSPRSGDLSVYWYQQSLDQGLQFLIQYYNGEERAKGNILERFSAQQFPDLHSELNLSSLELGDSALYFCASSPSQGGEKLFFGSGTQLSVL.

This sequence joins TRBV4-3 and TRBJ2-2; D is uncertain. This CDR3 comprises 18 residues. The ends were cut back, 0 bases at V and 4 bases at J, with 18 bases in the middle. CDR1 LGHNA and CDR2 YSLEER come from the germline V gene. CDR3: CASSQEGVGRIGTGELFF. The CDR3 DNA follows: TGCGCCAGCAGCCAAGAGGGTGTTGGCAGGATCGGCACCGGGGAGCTGTTTTTT.

The V and J genes are TRBV5-6 and TRBJ2-5, with D possibly called TRBD1 or TRBD2 (5 bases each). From germline, CDR1 is SGHDT and CDR2 YYEEEE. V gave up 4 bases and J gave up 4 bases, with 14 bases separating them. CDR3 length equals 14 residues. The DNA of the CDR3 is TGTGCCAGCAGCACCGGGGTAGGGGCAGAGACCCAGTACTTC. As protein: CASSTGVGAETQYF.